Sequencing of this T cell receptor (beta chain) was carried out in a study of CD8 T cells in Susac syndrome. General study points: The relatively small number of individuals in the TCR sequencing and HLA analysis was acknowledged by the study.

As to this clonotype: The antigen remains unidentified.

Roughly 0.45 to 1 ug RNA was reverse transcribed with random hexamers. TCRdb analysed the immunoSEQ multiplex PCR reads with MiXCR anew, one entry per CDR3 protein. In the table there are hundreds of thousands of distinct CDR3 sequences, less than 95% of which are singletons. CDR1 is SGHDT and CDR2 is YYEEEE in the germline V gene. The V gene lost 0 bases and the J gene lost 2 bases, with 11 bases spanning the gap. CDR3 length: 15 amino acids. This TCR derives from a human donor with Susac syndrome. The sequencing input was CD4+ T cells from PBMCs. V is TRBV5-6 and J is TRBJ2-5, with D possibly being TRBD1 (5 bases). CDR3 bases: TGTGCCAGCAGCTTGGCGGTAGACAGACAAGAGACCCAGTACTTC. Translation: CASSLAVDRQETQYF. The full variable domain, completed using reference TRBV5-6 and TRBJ2-5, is DAGVTQSPTHLIKTRGQQVTLRCSPKSGHDTVSWYQQALGQGPQFIFQYYEEEERQRGNFPDRFSGHQFPNYSSELNVNALLLGDSALYLCASSLAVDRQETQYFGPGTRLLVL.